What follows is one T cell receptor (beta chain) and its context. Its antigen is not identified. With survey level as its setting, the immunoSEQ assay was v3.0. Measured with immunoSEQ multiplex PCR; TCRdb has only the in-frame clones, and not every one. The sample carries roughly 25,000 clones, 65% to 85% recorded once. The source of the sample is a study of long-term antiretroviral therapy in people with HIV. Study-wide background: By about a decade, the earliest samples predate the 2015 immediate-ART recommendation. Study observations and caveats: Spans of CDR3 length were tighter for HIV repertoires than for controls. Data on ART adherence, viral resistance or therapy changes were unavailable. From the mid-2000s to the late 2010s, blood was obtained, possibly while participants received older ART regimens.

Germline V gene sequence: CDR1 SGHKS, CDR2 YYEKEE (reference sequence). CDR3 size: 17 residues. Losses at the gene ends were 5 bases for V and 5 bases for J; bases not matched to a gene: 16. The material sequenced was unsorted PBMCs, taken 2.1 years after starting antiretroviral therapy. This TCR derives from a young man with HIV. The chain employs TRBV5-5 and TRBJ2-5; 9 nucleotides align to TRBD1. This CDR3 reads CASSLSTGGISGETQYF. In nucleotides, the CDR3 is TGTGCCAGCAGTCTTAGTACAGGGGGCATCTCAGGCGAGACCCAGTACTTC.